One and the same sample provided the 27 T cell receptor beta chains below, sequenced in a study of identical twins. TCRdb analysed the 5' RACE reads with MiXCR anew, one entry per CDR3 protein. Of about 530,000 distinct CDR3 sequences in the sample, about 22% were seen once. These data were likewise used in another study, on yellow fever vaccine responses in identical twins.

The sequenced sample was CD4+ T cells sorted from blood. The receptors stem from a woman aged 18 to 35 in good health.

The chain has TRBV5-1 and TRBJ2-1; 9 nucleotides match TRBD2. Trimming cost V 0 bases and J 1 base; bases outside gene matches: 2. The CDR3 has 16 amino acids. CDR1 SGHRS and CDR2 YFSETQ come from the germline V gene. The CDR3 DNA is TGCGCCAGCAGCTTGGTAGCGGGAGTGTCCTACAATGAGCAGTTCTTC. Translated, it gives CASSLVAGVSYNEQFF.

This clonotype appeared a few times. CDR3 coding DNA: TGTGCCAGCAGTCCCCGAGGACAGGGTAATACCTACAATGAGCAGTTCTTC. Its translation: CASSPRGQGNTYNEQFF. V usage is TRBV12-3 or TRBV12-4 and J usage is TRBJ2-1; TRBD1 matches 8 bases. The CDR3 is 17 amino acids. The ends lost 5 bases at V and 2 bases at J; junction bases unmatched: 11.

This clonotype was seen a handful of times. The gene calls are TRBV6-1 and TRBJ1-6, with D uncertain. Germline CDR1 and CDR2: MNHNS and SASEGT. The CDR3 is made up of 13 amino acids. Trimming took 4 bases from V and 10 from J, leaving 11 bases between them. The CDR3 sequence: CASSGQSASPLHF. CDR3 nucleotide sequence: TGTGCCAGCAGTGGGCAGAGCGCCTCACCCCTCCACTTT.

The chain uses TRBV28 and TRBJ1-2; unclear D gene. Germline CDR1 is MDHEN and CDR2 is SYDVKM. Trimming shortened V by 6 bases and J by 4 bases, and 15 bases separated the two germline ends. This CDR3 contains 14 residues. CDR3 amino acids: CASRVGSTGYGYTF. In DNA form, the CDR3 reads TGTGCCAGCAGAGTGGGGTCCACGGGCTATGGCTACACCTTC.

This clonotype was counted a few times. The V gene is TRBV12-3 or TRBV12-4, the J gene TRBJ1-1; D may be TRBD1 (5 bases). Trimming took 0 bases from V and 5 from J, leaving 10 bases between them. This CDR3 is built from 14 residues. CDR3 amino acids: CASSLAGAGTEAFF. CDR3 coding DNA: TGTGCCAGCAGTTTAGCAGGGGCGGGTACTGAAGCTTTCTTT.

This chain connects TRBV24-1 to TRBJ2-3; TRBD2 matches 9 bases. Trimming removed 4 bases from V and 1 base from J; junction bases left unmatched: 11. The CDR3 has 18 amino acids. CDR1 and CDR2 from the germline V gene are KGHDR and SFDVKD. The CDR3: CATSDGLSGRIGTDTQYF. The CDR3 DNA is TGTGCCACCAGTGACGGCCTCAGCGGGAGGATCGGCACAGATACGCAGTATTTT.

The chain recombines TRBV5-1 with TRBJ2-1, with TRBD1 identical over 9 bases. The ends lost 3 bases at V and 5 bases at J; junction bases unmatched: 6. CDR1 is SGHRS and CDR2 is YFSETQ in the germline V gene. This CDR3 region has 15 residues. Here the CDR3 reads CASSYDRGNNNEQFF. The DNA for the CDR3 is TGCGCCAGCAGCTACGACAGGGGGAATAACAATGAGCAGTTCTTC.

The V call is TRBV12-3 or TRBV12-4, the J call TRBJ2-2, with D uncertain. The CDR3 contains 13 residues. Trimming pared 7 bases from V and 5 bases from J, leaving 11 bases between. The DNA of the CDR3 is TGTGCCAGCATGGGTAGGCGGACCGGGGAGCTGTTTTTT. It codes for CASMGRRTGELFF.

The chain links TRBV5-6 to TRBJ2-2, with 11 bases identical to TRBD2. The germline CDR1 and CDR2 sequences are SGHDT and YYEEEE. The CDR3 is made up of 17 amino acids. Trimming at V came to 3 bases and at J to 5 bases, leaving 9 bases not matched to a gene. The CDR3 DNA reads as TGTGCCAGCAGCTGGGGGCCTAGCGGGAGGAGGACCGGGGAGCTGTTTTTT. This sequence encodes CASSWGPSGRRTGELFF.

This clonotype was observed a few times. The chain is built from TRBV10-3 and TRBJ2-2, with D possibly TRBD1 on 7 matching bases. V was trimmed by 7 bases and J by 3 bases, leaving 15 bases between them. Germline V gives CDR1 ENHRY, CDR2 SYGVKD. The CDR3 totals 15 residues. In nucleotides, the CDR3 is TGTGCCATCAATACCGGCAGGGGGGACACCGGGGAGCTGTTTTTT. Translated, it gives CAINTGRGDTGELFF.

The chain has TRBV24-1 and TRBJ2-1; 11 bases fit TRBD2. After removal of 1 base from V and 7 bases from J, the junction contained 2 bases not matched to a gene. Germline loops: CDR1 KGHDR, CDR2 SFDVKD. CDR3 size: 15 residues. The CDR3 DNA reads TGTGCCACCAGTGATTTCGGACTAGCGGGTAATGAGCAGTTCTTC. Translation gives CATSDFGLAGNEQFF.

The V call is TRBV2, the J call TRBJ1-2; D unclear. Looked up from germline, CDR1 is SNHLY and CDR2 is FYNNEI. CDR3 length: 13 amino acids. The V gene lost 6 bases and the J gene lost 4 bases, with 12 bases spanning the gap. CDR3 sequence reads: CASRRTGFYGYTF. CDR3 coding DNA: TGTGCCAGCAGACGGACGGGGTTCTATGGCTACACCTTC. The full variable domain, with the rest looked up from reference TRBV2 and TRBJ1-2, is EPEVTQTPSHQVTQMGQEVILRCVPISNHLYFYWYRQILGQKVEFLVSFYNNEISEKSEIFDDQFSVERPDGSNFTLKIRSTKLEDSAMYFCASRRTGFYGYTFGSGTRLTVV.

The J gene is TRBJ2-3, the V gene TRBV4-2, with D perhaps matching TRBD2 (6 bases). The germline V gene encodes CDR1 LGHNA and CDR2 YNFKEQ. V shed 8 bases and J shed 2 bases, with 20 bases lying between them. The CDR3 is 16 amino acids. The CDR3 region is CASRSGSGQDTDTQYF. CDR3 DNA sequence: TGTGCCAGCCGCTCTGGCAGCGGGCAAGACACAGATACGCAGTATTTT.

This clonotype was recorded a few times. J is TRBJ2-5 and V is TRBV5-4, with D unclear. The CDR3 covers 14 residues. CDR1 and CDR2 from the germline V gene are SGHNT and YYREEE (reference sequence). V lost 2 bases to trimming and J lost 2 bases, with 10 bases between them. CDR3 nucleotides: TGTGCCAGCAGCTTCGACCGAAGACAAGAGACCCAGTACTTC. This sequence encodes CASSFDRRQETQYF.

This clonotype was detected only a few times. J is TRBJ2-1 and V is TRBV7-6; 9 bases map to TRBD1. Germline CDR1 and CDR2: SGHVS and FNYEAQ. The CDR3 runs 16 residues. V lost 5 bases, J lost 3 bases, and 8 bases stayed unmatched. The CDR3 coding sequence is TGTGCCAGCAGCCCCTATTCGGACAGGGGCTACAATGAGCAGTTCTTC. Protein sequence: CASSPYSDRGYNEQFF.

The sample holds a few counts of this clonotype. DNA of the CDR3: TGTGCCAGCAGCACCCGGGACGTCTCCTCTGAGCAGTACGTC. This sequence encodes CASSTRDVSSEQYV. The J gene is TRBJ2-7, the V gene TRBV11-3, with D perhaps TRBD1 or TRBD2 (5 bases each). CDR1 is SGHNT and CDR2 is YENEEA in the germline V gene. CDR3 size: 14 residues. V was pared by 5 bases and J by 7 bases, with 18 bases between.

This clonotype was seen repeatedly, ten times or more. The chain links TRBV12-3 or TRBV12-4 to TRBJ1-1; 8 bases agree with TRBD1. This CDR3 has 13 residues. The trim removed 3 bases at V and 6 bases at J, leaving 3 bases unmatched. The DNA of the CDR3 is TGTGCCAGCAGTTTCTTACAGGGGGCTGAAGCTTTCTTT. It translates to CASSFLQGAEAFF.

This clonotype was counted only a few times. The DNA of the CDR3 is TGTGCCAGCAGTCCTTCAGATATCACCGGGGAGCTGTTTTTT. This codes for CASSPSDITGELFF. The rearrangement links TRBV2 to TRBJ2-2, with D unclear. Deletions cut 5 bases from V and 4 bases from J, with 11 bases between. There are 14 residues in the CDR3. Germline V gene sequence: CDR1 SNHLY, CDR2 FYNNEI.

The genes are TRBV19 and TRBJ2-5; D is possibly TRBD2 (5 bases). Trimming shortened V by 1 base and J by 5 bases, and 11 bases separated the two germline ends. Germline CDR1 and CDR2: LNHDA and SQIVND (reference sequence). The CDR3 extends over 14 amino acids. The CDR3: CASSIVARGETQYF. CDR3 bases: TGTGCCAGTAGTATAGTGGCTAGAGGGGAGACCCAGTACTTC. The full variable domain, its missing parts supplied by reference TRBV19 and TRBJ2-5, is DGGITQSPKYLFRKEGQNVTLSCEQNLNHDAMYWYRQDPGQGLRLIYYSQIVNDFQKGDIAEGYSVSREKKESFPLTVTSAQKNPTAFYLCASSIVARGETQYFGPGTRLLVL.

The rearrangement uses TRBV20-1 and TRBJ2-1; TRBD1 matches 11 bases. This CDR3 comprises 16 residues. V shed 6 bases and J 1 base; nucleotides not matched to a gene: 8. Germline lookup yields CDR1 DFQATT and CDR2 SNEGSKA (reference sequence). CDR3 sequence reads: CSADRDRGGSYNEQFF. The CDR3 region has the DNA TGCAGTGCCGACCGGGACAGGGGGGGATCCTACAATGAGCAGTTCTTC.

This clonotype was picked up a small number of times. In DNA, the CDR3 is TGCAGTGCTAGAGATTCGGCGGGGGGGATCACAGATACGCAGTATTTT. It is translated as CSARDSAGGITDTQYF. The chain carries TRBV20-1 and TRBJ2-3, with TRBD2 identical over 9 bases. Germline lookup yields CDR1 DFQATT and CDR2 SNEGSKA (reference sequence). This CDR3 spans 16 amino acids. V lost 0 bases and J lost 2; bases outside the gene matches: 6.

This rearrangement joins TRBV5-1 to TRBJ2-2; D gene uncertain. The CDR3 is 14 amino acids. Trimming took 0 bases from V and 4 from J, leaving 7 bases between them. From germline, CDR1 is SGHRS and CDR2 YFSETQ. DNA for the CDR3: TGCGCCAGCAGCTTGGCCACTGTCACCGGGGAGCTGTTTTTT. Amino acid sequence: CASSLATVTGELFF.

This clonotype was observed a handful of times. CDR3 residues: CAIGTSGQETQYF. The CDR3, as DNA: TGTGCCATCGGGACTAGCGGACAAGAGACCCAGTACTTC. The rearrangement uses TRBV10-3 and TRBJ2-5; TRBD2 matches 11 bases. CDR3 length: 13 amino acids. CDR1 ENHRY and CDR2 SYGVKD come from the germline V gene. V was clipped by 8 bases and J by 2 bases; unmatched bases: 1.

This clonotype was found many times. This chain uses TRBV20-1 with TRBJ2-7, with D possibly being TRBD1 or TRBD2 (5 bases each). Germline V gene lookup returns CDR1 DFQATT and CDR2 SNEGSKA (reference sequence). The CDR3 length is 13 residues. With 4 bases removed from V and 3 bases from J, the gap between germline ends came to 13 bases. The CDR3 sequence is CSATGPENYEQYF. CDR3 nucleotides: TGCAGTGCTACGGGACCAGAAAACTACGAGCAGTACTTC.

In this sample, this clonotype turned up a few times. The V gene is TRBV2, the J gene TRBJ2-1, with 12 bases matching TRBD2. Germline V lookup: CDR1 SNHLY, CDR2 FYNNEI. J was trimmed by 8 bases and V by 7 bases; bases with no gene match: 3. The CDR3 is made up of 13 amino acids. The CDR3 nucleotides are TGTGCCAGCAATGGACTAGCGGGACATGAGCAGTTCTTC. Its protein product is CASNGLAGHEQFF.

The gene calls are TRBV6-5 and TRBJ2-5; the D is unclear. This CDR3 region has 11 residues. Germline V gives CDR1 MNHEY, CDR2 SVGAGI. The CDR3 region is CSAGRSETQYF. CDR3 in DNA: TGTTCGGCCGGCAGGTCAGAGACCCAGTACTTC.

This clonotype was recorded at least ten times. This rearrangement joins TRBV12-3 or TRBV12-4 to TRBJ1-4; a weak D match, TRBD1 (5 bases). CDR3 length: 14 residues. V lost 4 bases and J 3 bases, leaving 9 bases between the germline ends. CDR3 sequence reads: CASSSQGSNEKLFF. For the CDR3, the DNA is TGTGCCAGCAGTTCCCAGGGATCTAATGAAAAACTGTTTTTT.